A selection of T cell receptor beta chains follows, all from one sample in a study of cytomegalovirus exposure and HLA in healthy donors. Clones were read by immunoSEQ multiplex PCR, and TCRdb kept only the in-frame ones, dropping some. The sample yields approximately 300,000 clones, about nine tenths seen once. The specimen was PBMCs. The receptors here all came from a woman aged 25 to 45 in good health and CMV-seropositive. Both conserved end residues are part of each CDR3. A D gene is named only where the DNA matches it firmly. Some rows have no size entry. The others give once, few or many, or a class for an expanded clone.

TRBD1	TRBV2	NA	TRBJ1-5	CASRGQGTQPQHF	TGTGCCAGCAGGGGACAGGGAACGCAGCCCCAGCATTTT
NA	TRBV2	NA	TRBJ1-5	CASSGEGRRNQPQHF	TGTGCCAGCAGTGGGGAGGGCAGGCGCAATCAGCCCCAGCATTTT
NA	TRBV4-1	NA	TRBJ2-3	CASSQDEGGRTDTQYF	TGCGCCAGCAGCCAAGATGAGGGGGGCAGGACAGATACGCAGTATTTT
NA	TRBV29-1	once	TRBJ2-7	CSVGNLGVAYEQYF	TGCAGCGTTGGAAATCTGGGAGTGGCATACGAGCAGTACTTC
TRBD1	TRBV4-3	NA	TRBJ2-7	CASSQVTGGRYEQYF	TGCGCCAGCAGCCAAGTCACAGGGGGCCGTTACGAGCAGTACTTC
NA	TRBV4-1	few	TRBJ1-2	CASSQGLTQNYGYTF	TGCGCCAGCAGCCAAGGGCTGACGCAAAACTATGGCTACACCTTC
NA	TRBV9	NA	TRBJ1-2	CASSAPPSYGYTF	TGTGCCAGCAGCGCCCCGCCGTCCTATGGCTACACCTTC
NA	TRBV4-1	NA	TRBJ2-7	CASSQDIPAYEQYF	TGCGCCAGCAGCCAAGATATCCCAGCGTACGAGCAGTACTTC
NA	TRBV25-1	NA	TRBJ2-2	CASSELPIDPGNTGELFF	TGTGCCAGCAGTGAATTGCCCATCGACCCGGGAAACACCGGGGAGCTGTTTTTT
NA	TRBV10-3	NA	TRBJ2-1	CAISEQPRVEQFF	TGTGCCATCAGTGAGCAGCCTAGGGTTGAGCAGTTCTTC
TRBD2	TRBV19	NA	TRBJ2-1	CASRTSFDEQFF	TGTGCCAGTAGGACTAGCTTCGATGAGCAGTTCTTC
NA	TRBV27	NA	TRBJ2-1	CASRPRGNEQFF	TGTGCCAGCAGACCCAGGGGAAATGAGCAGTTCTTC
TRBD1	TRBV6-5	NA	TRBJ1-2	CASSRDRVGGYTF	TGTGCCAGCAGCCGAGACAGGGTTGGGGGCTACACCTTC
NA	TRBV28	NA	TRBJ1-2	CASSLPGTYGYTF	TGTGCCAGCAGTCTGCCAGGGACCTATGGCTACACCTTC
TRBD1	TRBV5-6	NA	TRBJ1-4	CASSLGQGGREKLFF	TGTGCCAGCAGCCTAGGACAGGGGGGACGTGAAAAACTGTTTTTT
NA	TRBV7-6	NA	TRBJ2-7	CASSLESWDTYEQYF	TGTGCCAGCAGCTTAGAGAGCTGGGACACCTACGAGCAGTACTTC
TRBD1	TRBV27	NA	TRBJ2-7	CASSFRLRGQGIYEQYF	TGTGCCAGCAGTTTCCGCTTGAGGGGACAGGGGATCTACGAGCAGTACTTC
TRBD2	TRBV7-6	NA	TRBJ2-7	CASSLAPPSGGSYEQYF	TGTGCCAGCAGCTTAGCGCCCCCTAGCGGGGGCTCCTACGAGCAGTACTTC
NA	TRBV5-1	NA	TRBJ2-7	CASSLGGSQITYEQYF	TGCGCCAGCAGCTTGGGGGGTTCCCAAATAACATACGAGCAGTACTTC
NA	TRBV4-3	NA	TRBJ2-1	CASSQDLGREQFF	TGCGCCAGCAGCCAAGATTTAGGGCGTGAGCAGTTCTTC
NA	TRBV11-2	NA	TRBJ1-1	CASSLEALGGTEAFF	TGTGCCAGCAGCTTAGAGGCCCTCGGGGGCACTGAAGCTTTCTTT
NA	TRBV6-5	NA	TRBJ1-5	CASSRQLSNQPQHF	TGTGCCAGCAGTCGTCAGTTAAGCAATCAGCCCCAGCATTTT